A single sample is the source of the 13 T cell receptor beta chains below, sequenced in a study of STAT5B mutations in CD4+ large granular lymphocyte leukemia. The method was immunoSEQ multiplex PCR; TCRdb's version includes in-frame clones alone and lacks a portion of them. In the table there are 35,000 or so clones, about 85% of which are singletons. Material for sequencing was CD4+ T cells from blood buffy coats. The origin of the receptors is a human donor in good health.

This rearrangement joins TRBV7-2 to TRBJ2-1, with D possibly being TRBD2 (5 bases). The CDR3 length is 14 residues. Trimming shortened V by 4 bases and J by 3 bases, and 10 bases separated the two germline ends. Germline V CDR1 and CDR2: SGHTA, FQGNSA. The CDR3 spells CASSYGVGYNEQFF. CDR3 sequence (DNA): TGTGCCAGCAGCTACGGGGTTGGCTACAATGAGCAGTTCTTC.

The CDR3 is CASSVGGGTANEKLFF. The DNA for the CDR3 is TGTGCCAGCAGCGTAGGGGGGGGCACGGCTAATGAAAAACTGTTTTTT. The rearrangement joins TRBV9 to TRBJ1-4, with a possible D match to TRBD1 (6 bases). V was trimmed by 0 bases and J by 3 bases, leaving 12 bases between them. The CDR3 sequence is 16 residues long. CDR1 SGDLS and CDR2 YYNGEE come from the germline V gene.

V gene TRBV6-1 combines with J gene TRBJ1-2; D not resolved. This CDR3 has 12 residues. The ends were cut back, 6 bases at V and 4 bases at J, with 9 bases in the middle. Germline V lookup: CDR1 MNHNS, CDR2 SASEGT. The CDR3 coding sequence is TGTGCCAGCAGAAGAACACCCTATGGCTACACCTTC. Translation gives CASRRTPYGYTF.

The rearrangement links TRBV6-5 to TRBJ1-2; D unresolved. The CDR3 extends over 16 amino acids. V lost 2 bases and J lost 3, with 16 bases in between. Germline CDR1 and CDR2: MNHEY and SVGAGI. CDR3 coding DNA: TGTGCCAGCAGTTACGCACGGAGCATCGTGCACTATGGCTACACCTTC. As protein: CASSYARSIVHYGYTF.

CDR3: CSVRTSGTFSYEQYF. Written as DNA, the CDR3 is TGCAGCGTTAGGACTAGCGGGACCTTCTCCTACGAGCAGTACTTC. This chain uses TRBV29-1 with TRBJ2-7, with 12 bases that match TRBD2. V lost 5 bases and J lost 0; bases outside the gene matches: 5. Germline V gene lookup returns CDR1 SQVTM and CDR2 ANQGSEA. There are 15 residues in the CDR3.

This rearrangement joins TRBV29-1 to TRBJ1-1, with D hard to call. This CDR3 region has 11 residues. CDR1 SQVTM and CDR2 ANQGSEA come from the germline V gene. Trimming shortened V by 5 bases and J by 1 base, and 5 bases separated the two germline ends. CDR3 sequence: CSVWGNTEAFF. CDR3 coding DNA: TGCAGCGTTTGGGGGAACACTGAAGCTTTCTTT.

A few counts support this clone. The gene calls are TRBV7-9 and TRBJ1-3; TRBD1 might be the D (6 bases). Germline CDR1 SEHNR, CDR2 FQNEAQ (reference sequence). V was shortened by 8 bases and J by 7 bases, with 18 bases between the two germline ends. This CDR3 region has 14 residues. The CDR3 is CASSDTGSRNTIYF. CDR3 bases: TGTGCCAGCTCGGATACAGGGTCTAGGAACACCATATATTTT.

The chain links TRBV7-2 to TRBJ1-1; the match to TRBD1 covers 7 bases. The CDR3 runs 15 residues. V dropped 5 bases and J dropped 4; count of bases not matched to a gene: 10. The germline gives CDR1 SGHTA, CDR2 FQGNSA. The CDR3 coding sequence is TGTGCCAGCAGCGACGCAGGGACAGTGAGCACTGAAGCTTTCTTT. Encoded protein: CASSDAGTVSTEAFF.

The chain combines TRBV28 with TRBJ2-7; perhaps D is TRBD1 or TRBD2 (6 bases each). CDR3 length equals 15 residues. Germline V gene data show CDR1 as MDHEN and CDR2 as SYDVKM. Trimming shortened V by 2 bases and J by 7 bases, and 18 bases separated the two germline ends. The CDR3 bases are TGTGCCAGCAGTTTAGGGGGGAGCCGCAGGGGAGAGCAGTACTTC. Translation gives CASSLGGSRRGEQYF.

The chain carries TRBV4-1 and TRBJ2-1; D is unclear. The germline gives CDR1 MGHRA, CDR2 YSYEKL. Trimming stripped 1 base from V and 0 bases from J, with 10 bases between. The length of the CDR3 is 16 residues. Written as DNA, the CDR3 is TGCGCCAGCAGCCAAGGAGCTACGAGCTCCTACAATGAGCAGTTCTTC. Translated: CASSQGATSSYNEQFF.

The chain joins TRBV11-2 to TRBJ1-1; D is unresolved. The CDR3 runs 13 residues. V was trimmed by 1 base and J by 3 bases, leaving 6 bases between them. Germline lookup yields CDR1 SGHAT and CDR2 FQNNGV. CDR3 nucleotide sequence: TGTGCCAGCAGCTTAGGAGGTGACACTGAAGCTTTCTTT. This gives the protein CASSLGGDTEAFF.

This clone was recorded a few times. The chain combines TRBV10-3 with TRBJ2-7; no definite D call. Trimming cost V 7 bases and J 6 bases, with 16 bases left between them. The CDR3 has 13 residues. CDR1 is ENHRY, CDR2 SYGVKD, per germline. The CDR3 coding sequence is TGTGCCATCACCGAACGGCTGACCTCCGAGCAGTACTTC. This gives the protein CAITERLTSEQYF.

This clone was observed a few times. This chain uses TRBV28 with TRBJ2-7; D is possibly TRBD1 or TRBD2 (6 bases each). CDR1 MDHEN and CDR2 SYDVKM come from the germline V gene. Trimming pared 6 bases from V and 4 bases from J, leaving 25 bases between. The CDR3 is made up of 17 amino acids. The CDR3 spells CASRPPGASELAYEQYF. For the CDR3, the DNA is TGTGCCAGCAGGCCGCCGGGGGCTTCGGAATTAGCTTACGAGCAGTACTTC. Looking up the rest from reference TRBV28 and TRBJ2-7 gives the full variable domain: DVKVTQSSRYLVKRTGEKVFLECVQDMDHENMFWYRQDPGLGLRLIYFSYDVKMKEKGDIPEGYSVSREKKERFSLILESASTNQTSMYLCASRPPGASELAYEQYFGPGTRLTVT.